Following are 21 T cell receptor beta chains from one sample sequenced in a study of cytomegalovirus exposure and HLA in healthy donors. PCR used 60 Vbeta primers and 13 Jbeta primers. Using immunoSEQ multiplex PCR, the repertoire was profiled, and TCRdb retains in-frame clones only, with some absent. Among roughly 120,000 clones listed, around 77% were seen once. Input material: PBMCs. These receptor sequences come from a woman in her twenties or thirties in good health and CMV-seropositive.

The chain combines TRBV28 with TRBJ1-4; D gene uncertain. V dropped 3 bases and J dropped 3 bases, with 11 bases sitting between them. From germline, CDR1 is MDHEN and CDR2 SYDVKM. This CDR3 is built from 15 residues. CDR3 protein: CASSFSGVANEKLFF. CDR3 nucleotides: TGTGCCAGCAGTTTTAGCGGAGTGGCTAATGAAAAACTGTTTTTT. Together with reference TRBV28 and TRBJ1-4, the CDR3 gives the full variable domain: DVKVTQSSRYLVKRTGEKVFLECVQDMDHENMFWYRQDPGLGLRLIYFSYDVKMKEKGDIPEGYSVSREKKERFSLILESASTNQTSMYLCASSFSGVANEKLFFGSGTQLSVL.

This clone appeared a single time. The chain carries TRBV13 and TRBJ2-1; TRBD2 aligns across 9 bases. With V trimmed by 4 bases and J by 4 bases, 5 bases remained unmatched. The CDR3 covers 15 residues. Per the germline V gene, CDR1 is PRHDT and CDR2 is FYEKMQ (reference sequence). CDR3 residues: CASSSTSGNYNEQFF. The CDR3 DNA sequence: TGTGCCAGCAGCTCGACTAGCGGAAATTACAATGAGCAGTTCTTC.

Concerning this clone itself: Germline and junction disagree at one end, which may indicate a read error. The V and J genes are TRBV7-9 and TRBJ1-2; no definite D call. The germline CDR1 and CDR2 sequences are SEHNR and FQNEAQ (reference sequence). This CDR3 comprises 15 residues. Here the CDR3 reads CSSTPLSAGRGGYTF. In DNA form, the CDR3 reads TGTTCCAGCACCCCACTTTCGGCCGGGAGAGGTGGCTACACCTTC.

The V call is TRBV29-1, the J call TRBJ1-1; D remains unclear. V lost 3 bases and J lost 0, with 8 bases in between. The CDR3 loop spans 13 amino acids. Per the germline V gene, CDR1 is SQVTM and CDR2 is ANQGSEA. For the CDR3, the DNA is TGCAGCGTTGATTCCGACTTGAACACTGAAGCTTTCTTT. Its translation: CSVDSDLNTEAFF.

This clone was recorded only once. The rearrangement joins TRBV5-4 to TRBJ1-1; D possibly corresponds to TRBD1 (5 bases). The V gene lost 5 bases and the J gene lost 5 bases, with 10 bases spanning the gap. Germline CDR1 SGHNT, CDR2 YYREEE (reference sequence). This CDR3 has 12 residues. CDR3 amino acids: CASRSGGTEAFF. As DNA, the CDR3 is TGTGCCAGCAGGTCGGGGGGTACTGAAGCTTTCTTT.

This rearrangement joins TRBV5-6 to TRBJ1-5; 12 bases are shared with TRBD1. This CDR3 has 15 residues. Germline trimming cut 4 bases from V and 7 bases from J; bases unmatched to any gene: 6. Germline-derived CDR1 and CDR2 are SGHDT and YYEEEE. The CDR3 loop is CASSIGTGGQQPQHF. The CDR3 DNA sequence: TGTGCCAGCAGCATCGGGACAGGGGGCCAGCAGCCCCAGCATTTT.

V usage is TRBV5-1 and J usage is TRBJ2-4, with TRBD1 identical over 9 bases. The CDR3 covers 15 residues. The ends lost 3 bases at V and 6 bases at J; junction bases unmatched: 7. The germline V gene encodes CDR1 SGHRS and CDR2 YFSETQ. CDR3 in amino acids: CASSSLQGAGNIQYF. As DNA, the CDR3 is TGCGCCAGCAGCTCCCTACAGGGGGCCGGAAACATTCAGTACTTC.

This chain links TRBV19 with TRBJ2-5; 8 positions agree with TRBD2. This CDR3 has 17 residues. V was clipped by 3 bases and J by 2 bases; unmatched bases: 11. Per germline, CDR1 LNHDA and CDR2 SQIVND (reference sequence). CDR3 nucleotides: TGTGCCAGTAGTATCGATTTTCCTAGCGGGCAACAAGAGACCCAGTACTTC. Translation gives CASSIDFPSGQQETQYF.

V gene TRBV21-1 combines with J gene TRBJ1-5; the tabulated D call, TRBD1, remains unverified against the DNA. TRBV21-1 is described as a pseudogene. The CDR3 length is 17 residues. CDR3 loop: CASSKRAGGVRNQPQHF. The DNA of the CDR3 is TGTGCCAGCAGCAAAAGGGCAGGGGGAGTTAGGAATCAGCCCCAGCATTTT.

This chain connects TRBV27 to TRBJ2-5; TRBD2 aligns across 9 bases. The J call may be mistaken, given a closer DNA end match to TRBJ2-7. The CDR3 is made up of 15 amino acids. Per germline, CDR1 MNHEY and CDR2 SMNVEV (reference sequence). Here the CDR3 DNA reads TGTGCCAGCAGTTTGGTGGCGGGAGGGTCCTACGAGCAGTACTTC. Translation gives CASSLVAGGSYEQYF.

The chain links TRBV7-3 to TRBJ2-2, with D possibly matching TRBD2 (6 bases). The CDR3 loop spans 14 amino acids. Germline V gives CDR1 SGHTA, CDR2 FQGTGA. The V and J ends lost 7 bases and 4 bases respectively, with 13 bases between them. The CDR3 here is CASTNSGGTGELFF. CDR3 sequence (DNA): TGTGCCAGCACCAACTCCGGGGGCACCGGGGAGCTGTTTTTT.

The chain links TRBV6-6 to TRBJ2-1, with a tentative D call TRBD2 (7 bases). The ends were cut back, 5 bases at V and 4 bases at J, with 12 bases in the middle. This CDR3 has 14 amino acids. In germline, CDR1 is MNHNY, CDR2 SVGAGI (reference sequence). The CDR3 protein is CASSEGGIYNEQFF. The CDR3 coding sequence is TGTGCCAGCAGTGAGGGGGGGATATACAATGAGCAGTTCTTC.

Remarks on this clone: Other DNA sequences in the same sample also yield this CDR3. The chain combines TRBV27 with TRBJ2-6; no firm D call. Trimming cost V 5 bases and J 4 bases, with 6 bases left between them. The germline CDR1 and CDR2 sequences are MNHEY and SMNVEV (reference sequence). This CDR3 has 13 residues. The DNA of the CDR3 is TGTGCCAGCAGTCTCTCGGGGGCCAACGTCCTGACTTTC. It yields the protein CASSLSGANVLTF.

V and J are TRBV29-1 and TRBJ1-1; D perhaps matches TRBD1 (6 bases). Germline V lookup: CDR1 SQVTM, CDR2 ANQGSEA. Deletions cut 7 bases from V and 0 bases from J, with 12 bases between. The CDR3 has 13 residues. The CDR3 sequence: CSARGQMNTEAFF. DNA of the CDR3: TGCAGCGCCCGAGGACAGATGAACACTGAAGCTTTCTTT.

The V gene is TRBV19, the J gene TRBJ2-6, with 11 bases that match TRBD1. The J segment lost 0 bases and the V segment lost 7 bases, leaving 17 bases of the junction unmatched. The CDR3 contains 21 residues. Germline V gives CDR1 LNHDA, CDR2 SQIVND (reference sequence). In DNA, the CDR3 is TGTGCCAGTAAAGGGATCGCAGGACAGGGGGCACCATACTCTGGGGCCAACGTCCTGACTTTC. The encoded protein is CASKGIAGQGAPYSGANVLTF.

This chain uses TRBV7-2 with TRBJ2-3, with 10 positions matching TRBD2. The CDR3 is made up of 17 amino acids. CDR1 and CDR2 (germline): SGHTA, FQGNSA. Unmatched junction bases numbered 19, after V lost 2 bases and J lost 14 bases. CDR3 sequence (DNA): TGTGCCAGCAGCTTACCTGGGTTCGTCAAGCGGGGGGGCCGGTGGTATTTT. Translated, it gives CASSLPGFVKRGGRWYF.

The chain uses TRBV4-1 and TRBJ1-2; D is possibly TRBD1 (6 bases). CDR3 length: 15 residues. Germline loops: CDR1 MGHRA, CDR2 YSYEKL. V shed 0 bases and J shed 1 base, with 9 bases lying between them. CDR3 sequence: CASSQDIQGNYGYTF. The DNA of the CDR3 is TGCGCCAGCAGCCAAGATATACAGGGTAACTATGGCTACACCTTC.

This clone was detected only a few times. V gene TRBV7-8 combines with J gene TRBJ2-4; D may be TRBD2 (6 bases). The CDR3 runs 16 residues. V was trimmed by 1 base and J by 5 bases, leaving 15 bases between them. Germline V CDR1 and CDR2: SGHVS, FQNEAQ. The CDR3 bases are TGTGCCAGCAGCTTAGGGAGGGGAAGGGGTGAAAACATTCAGTACTTC. It codes for CASSLGRGRGENIQYF.

A remark on this clone: The sample holds other DNA sequences that translate to the same CDR3. V and J are TRBV6-5 and TRBJ2-5; no clear D gene. The germline V and J ends were trimmed by 5 bases and 2 bases, with 9 bases remaining between them. The CDR3 has 13 amino acids. The V gene's germline CDR1 is MNHEY and CDR2 SVGAGI. The CDR3, as DNA: TGTGCCAGCAGTAGAGGTCAGCAAGAGACCCAGTACTTC. This codes for CASSRGQQETQYF.

This clone was detected once. The rearrangement links TRBV18 to TRBJ2-7; the match to TRBD1 covers 10 bases. With 5 bases clipped from V and 9 bases from J, the junction kept 7 bases outside the gene matches. Germline V gives CDR1 KGHSH, CDR2 LQKENI. CDR3 length: 13 residues. The CDR3: CASSGTGAPGQYF. Written as DNA, the CDR3 is TGTGCCAGCTCAGGGACAGGGGCCCCGGGGCAGTACTTC.

The chain is built from TRBV11-2 and TRBJ2-1; D may be TRBD2 (6 bases). There are 17 residues in the CDR3. V was shortened by 0 bases and J by 3 bases, with 15 bases between the two germline ends. Per the germline V gene, CDR1 is SGHAT and CDR2 is FQNNGV. The chain's CDR3 is CASSLEGVGSSYNEQFF. The CDR3 nucleotides are TGTGCCAGCAGCTTAGAAGGGGTCGGGAGTAGCTACAATGAGCAGTTCTTC.